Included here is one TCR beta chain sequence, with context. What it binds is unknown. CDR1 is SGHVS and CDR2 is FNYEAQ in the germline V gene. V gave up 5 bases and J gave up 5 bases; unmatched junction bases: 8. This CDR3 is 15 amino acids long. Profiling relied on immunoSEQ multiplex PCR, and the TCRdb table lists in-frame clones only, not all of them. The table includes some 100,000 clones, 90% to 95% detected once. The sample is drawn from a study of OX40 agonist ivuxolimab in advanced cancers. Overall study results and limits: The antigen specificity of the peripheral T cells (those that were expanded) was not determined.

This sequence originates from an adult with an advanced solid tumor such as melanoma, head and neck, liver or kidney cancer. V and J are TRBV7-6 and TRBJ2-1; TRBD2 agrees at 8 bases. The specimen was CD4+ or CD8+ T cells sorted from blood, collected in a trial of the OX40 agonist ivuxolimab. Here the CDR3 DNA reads TGTGCCAGCAGCCCCGAAGCGGGAGTGAACAATGAGCAGTTCTTC. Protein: CASSPEAGVNNEQFF.